Sequencing of this T cell receptor beta chain was carried out in a study of T-cell memory formation after mild COVID-19. The table lists this clonotype with a few counts. What it binds is unknown. With constant-segment primers, 5'RACE yielded cDNA libraries of TCR alpha and TCR beta that carried sample barcodes and UMIs. TCRdb reprocessed the 5' RACE reads via MiXCR and lists one record per CDR3 protein. The sample has about 140,000 distinct CDR3 sequences, 11% to 15% seen once; the top ten hold under 30%. The study, taken as a whole, reports: Day 15 to 85 contracting clones showed balanced CD4/CD8; later expanders leaned CD4+. Pre-infection memory already had some responding clones, implying cross-reactive memory joined.

The CDR3 spans 15 residues. Germline loops: CDR1 DFQATT, CDR2 SNEGSKA (reference sequence). V dropped 4 bases and J dropped 3; count of bases not matched to a gene: 6. The chain combines TRBV20-1 with TRBJ2-1, with 10 positions matching TRBD2. This clonotype was obtained from an adult woman who had mild COVID-19 (a few samples of this study predate the infection). Cell type and time point are not known. The sequencing input was PBMCs or a T cell subset sorted from them (not recorded which). The CDR3 nucleotides are TGCAGTGCTACAAGCGGGAGGGCCATCTACAATGAGCAGTTCTTC. Amino acids: CSATSGRAIYNEQFF.